The rows below give T cell receptor beta chains drawn from one sample of a study. Via MiXCR, TCRdb re-called the 5' RACE reads, giving one row per CDR3 protein. The table lists roughly 42,000 distinct CDR3 sequences, less than 25% of them singletons. Source material: Tregs sorted from blood. These receptors were taken from a female donor with breast cancer. CDR3s include the opening cysteine and the closing phenylalanine or tryptophan. The D gene is left open where the match is weak. The size of a clone is reported for some rows only, either as once, few or many, or as a class for expanded clones.

J gene | D gene | clone size | V gene | CDR3 DNA | CDR3 protein
TRBJ2-2 | - | many | TRBV6-1 | TGTGCCAGCAGTGTAACGCCGACTACCGGGGAGCTGTTTTTT | CASSVTPTTGELFF
TRBJ2-5 | - | few | TRBV4-2 | TGTGCCGGCAGCCAAGGAGGTGTTCTCCCTGAGACCCAGTACTTC | CAGSQGGVLPETQYF
TRBJ2-3 | TRBD2 | - | TRBV20-1 | TGCAGTGCTAGAGATCATGTCGGGAGGGCCCTCGGCACAGATACGCAGTATTTT | CSARDHVGRALGTDTQYF
TRBJ2-7 | - | - | TRBV28 | TGTGCCAGCAGCCAACCGGGACGGTCCTCCTACGAGCAGTACTTC | CASSQPGRSSYEQYF
TRBJ2-4 | - | - | TRBV6-1 | TGTGCCAGCAGTGCTCAGGGGCTGACCAAAAACATTCAGTACTTC | CASSAQGLTKNIQYF
TRBJ2-7 | - | many | TRBV28 | TGTGCCAGCAGTTTATGGGAGGACCTCCCAACCTACGAGCAGTACTTC | CASSLWEDLPTYEQYF
TRBJ2-3 | - | - | TRBV4-1 | TGCGCCAGCAGCCAACACGGAGGGGGCCTAAGCACAGATACGCAGTATTTT | CASSQHGGGLSTDTQYF
TRBJ1-1 | TRBD1 | - | TRBV5-1 | TGCGCCAGCAGCGTAGAACCACAGGGGCGCTTCACTGAAGCTTTCTTT | CASSVEPQGRFTEAFF
TRBJ2-5 | - | many | TRBV20-1 | TGCAGTGCTAGAGGGGACGGGGGACAAGAGACCCAGTACTTC | CSARGDGGQETQYF
TRBJ1-2 | TRBD1 | - | TRBV9 | TGTGCCAGCAGCAGACCGGGACAGGGAAACTATGGCTACACCTTC | CASSRPGQGNYGYTF
TRBJ2-5 | TRBD2 | once | TRBV9 | TGTGCCAGCAGCGTAGGCCCCAGCGGGATATCTGAGACCCAGTACTTC | CASSVGPSGISETQYF
TRBJ2-5 | TRBD1 | - | TRBV9 | TGTGCCAGCAGCGTAGGCCGCGACAGGGGGCCGGGGACCCAGTACTTC | CASSVGRDRGPGTQYF
TRBJ1-1 | - | - | TRBV28 | TGTGCCAGCAACCAGGGGCAGCGAGCTTTCTTT | CASNQGQRAFF
TRBJ1-6 | - | - | TRBV27 | TGTGCCAGCAGTTATCGAGACAGTCGAAATTCACCCCTCCACTTT | CASSYRDSRNSPLHF
TRBJ1-5 | - | - | TRBV12-3/TRBV12-4 | TGTGCCAGCAGTTTAAGACTGAAAGGGGATCAGCCCCAGCATTTT | CASSLRLKGDQPQHF
TRBJ2-5 | TRBD2 | - | TRBV7-9 | TGTGCCAGCAGCTTAGGGAGGCTAGCGGATGATTTACAAGAGACCCAGTACTTC | CASSLGRLADDLQETQYF
TRBJ2-1 | TRBD1 | - | TRBV5-6 | TGTGCCAGCAGCGCCTCGACAGGGGGGGACAATGAGCAGTTCTTC | CASSASTGGDNEQFF
TRBJ2-3 | - | few | TRBV7-9 | TGTGCCAGCAGCGGAAGGGACTCGCGGACAGATACGCAGTATTTT | CASSGRDSRTDTQYF
TRBJ2-1 | TRBD2 | few | TRBV24-1 | TGTGCCACCAGTGATCTAAGCGGGATCAATGAGCAGTTCTTC | CATSDLSGINEQFF
TRBJ2-7 | - | - | TRBV2 | TGTGCCAGCAGCGTCGTTGGAGGGTCCGGCTACGAGCAGTACTTC | CASSVVGGSGYEQYF
TRBJ2-1 | - | - | TRBV15 | TGTGCCACCAGCAGGGCGGGCGGCTACAATGAGCAGTTCTTC | CATSRAGGYNEQFF
TRBJ2-5 | TRBD2 | - | TRBV2 | TGTGCCAGCACCGGGACTAGCGGGAGCGGAGAGACCCAGTACTTC | CASTGTSGSGETQYF
TRBJ2-7 | - | few | TRBV27 | TGTGCCAGCAGTTTAGCTTGGAGCTCCTCCTACGAGCAGTACTTC | CASSLAWSSSYEQYF
TRBJ2-2 | TRBD1 | few | TRBV6-2/TRBV6-3 | TGTGCCAGCTCCCGGCAGGGCCAGGGGGTTTTTGCCGGGGAGCTGTTTTTT | CASSRQGQGVFAGELFF
TRBJ2-1 | - | few | TRBV9 | TGTGCCAGCAGCGTAGATCTAGGGGTGTTGGATGAGCAGTTCTTC | CASSVDLGVLDEQFF
TRBJ1-2 | - | few | TRBV12-3/TRBV12-4 | TGTGCCAGCAGTTTAATTGAGGGGACCGGCTACACCTTC | CASSLIEGTGYTF
TRBJ1-4 | TRBD1 | - | TRBV28 | TGTGCCAGCAGTTTGGGGGACAGTGCTGAAAAACTGTTTTTT | CASSLGDSAEKLFF
TRBJ1-6 | TRBD1 | few | TRBV7-8 | TGTGCCAGCAGCCGGGACAGGGGTAATTCACCCCTCCACTTT | CASSRDRGNSPLHF
TRBJ2-3 | - | many | TRBV6-6 | TGTGCCACCTTGACCCTAGCGAGCACCACAGATACGCAGTATTTT | CATLTLASTTDTQYF
TRBJ2-5 | - | - | TRBV7-9 | TGTGCCAGCAGCTTCACGGGGAAGACCCAGTACTTC | CASSFTGKTQYF
TRBJ1-1 | TRBD1 | medium-sized | TRBV7-9 | TGTGCCAGCAGCTTAGTAGGGACAGTCGGGAACACTGAAGCTTTCTTT | CASSLVGTVGNTEAFF
TRBJ1-1 | - | - | TRBV5-1 | TGCGCCAGCAGCTCGCAGGGAGGGATGAACACTGAAGCTTTCTTT | CASSSQGGMNTEAFF
TRBJ2-7 | TRBD1 | - | TRBV7-6 | TGTGCCAGCAGCGCACACCCGGGACAGCTGAACTACGAGCAGTACTTC | CASSAHPGQLNYEQYF
TRBJ2-1 | - | - | TRBV9 | TGTGCCAGCAGCGTCACAAGCTCCTACAATGAGCAGTTCTTC | CASSVTSSYNEQFF
TRBJ2-1 | - | - | TRBV12-3/TRBV12-4 | TGTGCCAGCAGTTCCACGACACCGCACAATGAGCAGTTCTTC | CASSSTTPHNEQFF
TRBJ2-2 | - | many | TRBV4-3 | TGCGCCAGCAGCCAAGAACGGCGATACAGCGTGAACACCGGGGAGCTGTTTTTT | CASSQERRYSVNTGELFF
TRBJ2-1 | - | few | TRBV29-1 | TGCAGCGTGGATCGGGAGTTCTACAATGAGCAGTTCTTC | CSVDREFYNEQFF
TRBJ2-1 | - | few | TRBV20-1 | TGCAGTGCTAGTGATGCGGGGGCCACCTACAATGAGCAGTTCTTC | CSASDAGATYNEQFF
TRBJ1-5 | - | - | TRBV12-3/TRBV12-4 | TGTGCCAGCAGTTTAGAGGGATACCCCCGCAATCAGCCCCAGCATTTT | CASSLEGYPRNQPQHF
TRBJ1-2 | - | - | TRBV4-1 | TGCGCCAGCAGCCCTACGCAAGGTGATGATCGGGGCTACACCTTC | CASSPTQGDDRGYTF
TRBJ2-1 | - | - | TRBV6-2/TRBV6-3 | TGTGCCAGCAGTTACTCCGCCTCTGGCGGGCCTGAGCAGTTCTTC | CASSYSASGGPEQFF
TRBJ1-5 | - | few | TRBV20-1 | TGCAGTGCTGTGTGGCAGATAGATCAGCCCCAGCATTTT | CSAVWQIDQPQHF
TRBJ2-1 | - | many | TRBV7-3 | TGTGCCAGCAGCTTAGGGCCCGTCGAGCAGTTCTTC | CASSLGPVEQFF
TRBJ2-5 | - | many | TRBV9 | TGTGCCAGCAGCTCGAACCAAGAGACCCAGTACTTC | CASSSNQETQYF
TRBJ1-2 | TRBD1 | few | TRBV7-2 | TGTGCCAGCAGCTTAGCGCAAGGACAGGGTTGTGGCTACACCTTC | CASSLAQGQGCGYTF